This T cell receptor beta chain is from a study of T-cell memory formation after mild COVID-19. TCRdb reprocessed the 5' RACE reads with MiXCR, giving one entry per CDR3 protein. The sample includes hundreds of thousands of distinct CDR3 sequences, about 19% seen only once; the top ten take roughly 8.4%. This clonotype showed up just a few times. V lost 0 bases and J lost 4, with 17 bases in between. The length of the CDR3 is 17 residues. Germline assignment: CDR1 SGHRS and CDR2 YFSETQ. The chain carries TRBV5-1 and TRBJ2-1, with a weak D call TRBD1 (5 bases). The specimen sequenced was PBMCs or a T cell subset sorted from them (not recorded which). The TCR was taken from an adult woman who had mild COVID-19 (a few samples of this study predate the infection). Cell type and time point are not known. CDR3 sequence: CASSLAVVTASYNEQFF. The CDR3 DNA is TGCGCCAGCAGCTTGGCCGTGGTGACAGCCTCATACAATGAGCAGTTCTTC.